Listed below are T cell receptor beta chains from one sample, sequenced in a study of CD8+ T cells in alopecia areata. The assay was immunoSEQ multiplex PCR, and TCRdb's table has in-frame clones only and misses some. The profile shows about 180,000 clones, approximately 50% of them singletons. This sample comprised CD8+ T cells sorted from blood, obtained around week 54, from a patient treated with tofacitinib. All receptors derive from a human donor with alopecia areata. Both conserved end residues are part of each CDR3.

V gene: TRBV2; CDR3 protein: CASSPWEAAGNTIYF
V gene: TRBV2; CDR3 protein: CASMIWDTNWETQYF
V gene: TRBV6-5; CDR3 protein: CASSYGSLDNSPLHF
V gene: TRBV19; CDR3 protein: CASSIAPGGEQYF
V gene: TRBV27; CDR3 protein: CASSFSTGPNQPQHF
V gene: TRBV5-6; CDR3 protein: CASSFASGGGLEETQYF
V gene: TRBV5-6; CDR3 protein: CASSLGGGTQPQHF
V gene: TRBV5-6; CDR3 protein: CASSYAYEQYF
V gene: TRBV30; CDR3 protein: CAWSGSAGANVLTF
V gene: TRBV18; CDR3 protein: CASSPRAGLVDNSPLHF
V gene: TRBV10-3; CDR3 protein: CAITGGSYGYTF
V gene: TRBV27; CDR3 protein: CASSGQGIREQYF
V gene: TRBV5-6; CDR3 protein: CASRYSAEGDETQYF
V gene: TRBV12-5; CDR3 protein: CASGLNTEAFF
V gene: TRBV5-1; CDR3 protein: CASSSNRDTEAFF
V gene: TRBV15; CDR3 protein: CATTQTGNVHEQYF
V gene: TRBV9; CDR3 protein: CASSTGTGDNYGYTF
V gene: TRBV6-5; CDR3 protein: CASSGPRGGKNIQYF
V gene: TRBV2; CDR3 protein: CARRTGNTEAFF
V gene: TRBV5-6; CDR3 protein: CASSLVMAPSVELFF
V gene: TRBV7-3; CDR3 protein: CASSSLSGAFNNEQFF
V gene: TRBV23-1; CDR3 protein: CASSPRGRAKIHNQPQHF
V gene: TRBV13; CDR3 protein: CASSNEGPDSYEQYF
V gene: TRBV27; CDR3 protein: CASSRDRSRYEQYF
V gene: TRBV30; CDR3 protein: CAWSGINEKLFF
V gene: TRBV6-1; CDR3 protein: CASSRQGEGEQYF
V gene: TRBV29-1; CDR3 protein: CSVVSQSTEAFF
V gene: TRBV12-5; CDR3 protein: CASGWDSSVTDTQYF
V gene: TRBV15; CDR3 protein: CATSRDLASGIENIQYF
V gene: TRBV27; CDR3 protein: CASSLGAGRGTDTQYF
V gene: TRBV9; CDR3 protein: CASSVQGAMDTQYF
V gene: TRBV27; CDR3 protein: CASSPDWLAKNIQYF
V gene: TRBV6-5; CDR3 protein: CASSVAFTGELFF
V gene: TRBV5-6; CDR3 protein: CASSLGGQGTDTQYF
V gene: TRBV6-5; CDR3 protein: CASSRTSGGYEQYF
V gene: TRBV18; CDR3 protein: CASSPGSNEQFF
V gene: TRBV9; CDR3 protein: CASSPTSGGPEQFF
V gene: TRBV5-1; CDR3 protein: CASSLYPADSNQPQHF
V gene: TRBV27; CDR3 protein: CASSLWSGGGDTQYF
V gene: TRBV21-1; CDR3 protein: CASSKVRTGYSYNSPLHF
V gene: TRBV6-5; CDR3 protein: CASRRDRGNYGYTF
V gene: TRBV15; CDR3 protein: CATSRARVGNQPQHF
V gene: TRBV15; CDR3 protein: CATSRDGSGSPLHF
V gene: TRBV11-2; CDR3 protein: CASSLSRTPDLKTQYF
V gene: TRBV5-4; CDR3 protein: CASSSHPEGSGGYTDTQYF
V gene: TRBV11-2; CDR3 protein: CASSLENKMYEQYF
V gene: TRBV25-1; CDR3 protein: CASSDFGQGVYGYTF
V gene: TRBV27; CDR3 protein: CASSSWGRRGTNYGYTF
V gene: TRBV13; CDR3 protein: CASSPSAGTEEAYEQYF
V gene: TRBV7-9; CDR3 protein: CASSFLGGQETQYF
V gene: TRBV25-1; CDR3 protein: CASSEYTRGEQFF
V gene: TRBV7-9; CDR3 protein: CASGVGEKAGNTIYF
V gene: TRBV19; CDR3 protein: CASSRRAARNEQFF
V gene: TRBV19; CDR3 protein: CASRLRDRGYEQYF
V gene: TRBV30; CDR3 protein: CAWSVSNPGYGYTF
V gene: TRBV5-4; CDR3 protein: CASSLGRADYGYTF
V gene: TRBV30; CDR3 protein: CAWDRGTEAFF
V gene: TRBV5-6; CDR3 protein: CASSFPAQNTEAFF
V gene: TRBV14; CDR3 protein: CASSQVGGYEQYF